This T cell receptor beta chain derives from a study of blood T cell repertoires in COVID-19. Across the study: Samples came from the United States, Italy and Spain, spanning acute and convalescent COVID-19. In each case, the material was cDNA or gDNA derived from T cells, B-cell-depleted T cells, or PBMCs.

Per germline, CDR1 SGDLS and CDR2 YYNGEE. The junction had 10 bases not matched to a gene; V was cut back by 5 bases and J by 8 bases. This CDR3 spans 14 amino acids. Source study methods: Reference gene primer amplification gave nucleated cell count estimates. Clones were sequenced by immunoSEQ multiplex PCR, and TCRdb holds only the in-frame ones, with some missing. V and J calls and clone size are as listed in that table; D and trimming were resolved from the DNA. The sample has tens of thousands of clones, 85% to 90% seen once. The sequenced sample consisted of peripheral blood. This TCR derives from a man aged 60 to 75 with active COVID-19. The genes are TRBV9 and TRBJ2-1, with 7 positions matching TRBD2. The CDR3 here is CASSRVGLGHEQFF. The CDR3 DNA is TGTGCCAGCAGTAGAGTAGGACTAGGTCATGAGCAGTTCTTC.